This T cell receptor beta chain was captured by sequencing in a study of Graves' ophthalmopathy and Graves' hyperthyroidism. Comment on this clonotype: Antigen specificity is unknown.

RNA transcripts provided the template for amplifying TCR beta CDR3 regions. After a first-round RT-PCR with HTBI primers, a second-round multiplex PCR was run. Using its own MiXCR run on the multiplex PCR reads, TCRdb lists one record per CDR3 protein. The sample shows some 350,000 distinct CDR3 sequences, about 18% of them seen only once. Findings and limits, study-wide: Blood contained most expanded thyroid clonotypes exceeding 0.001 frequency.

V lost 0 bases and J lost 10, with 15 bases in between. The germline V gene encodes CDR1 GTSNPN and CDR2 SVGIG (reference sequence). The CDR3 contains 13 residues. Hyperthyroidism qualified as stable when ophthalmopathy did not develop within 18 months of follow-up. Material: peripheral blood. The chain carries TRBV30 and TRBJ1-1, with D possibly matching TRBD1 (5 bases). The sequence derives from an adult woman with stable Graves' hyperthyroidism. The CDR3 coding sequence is TGTGCCTGGAGTGTACTTTCACCAGGGACAGCTTTCTTT. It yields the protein CAWSVLSPGTAFF.